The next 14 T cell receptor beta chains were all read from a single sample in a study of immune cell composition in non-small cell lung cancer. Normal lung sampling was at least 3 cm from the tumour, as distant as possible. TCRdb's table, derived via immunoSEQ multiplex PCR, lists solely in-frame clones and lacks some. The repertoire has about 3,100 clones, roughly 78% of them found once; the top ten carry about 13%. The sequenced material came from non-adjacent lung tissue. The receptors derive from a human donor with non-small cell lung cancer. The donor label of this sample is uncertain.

DNA for the CDR3: TGTGCCAGCCCCCCTTTAGCGGGAGGTTTGACATCCTACAATGAGCAGTTCTTC. It codes for CASPPLAGGLTSYNEQFF. This chain connects TRBV27 to TRBJ2-1; TRBD2 agrees at 10 bases. The CDR3 runs 18 residues. CDR1 is MNHEY and CDR2 is SMNVEV in the germline V gene (reference sequence). V lost 8 bases to trimming and J lost 1 base; unmatched junction nucleotides: 14.

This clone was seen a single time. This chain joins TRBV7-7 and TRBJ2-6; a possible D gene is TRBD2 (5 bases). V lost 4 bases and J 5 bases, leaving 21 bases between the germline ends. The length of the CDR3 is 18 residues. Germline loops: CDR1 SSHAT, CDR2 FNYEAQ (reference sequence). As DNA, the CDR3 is TGTGCCAGCAGCTGTGACTATATGCCACAAAGTCGGGCCAACGTCCTGACTTTC. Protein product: CASSCDYMPQSRANVLTF.

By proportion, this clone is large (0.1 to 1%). DNA for the CDR3: TGTGCCAGCAGTTACACGAGGGAGGTGGAATACGAGCAGTACTTC. It is translated as CASSYTREVEYEQYF. The chain couples TRBV6-5 to TRBJ2-7, with TRBD2 as a possible D gene (6 bases). The length of the CDR3 is 15 residues. Germline CDR1 is MNHEY and CDR2 is SVGAGI. The V end was cut by 2 bases, the J end by 4 bases, with 15 bases between.

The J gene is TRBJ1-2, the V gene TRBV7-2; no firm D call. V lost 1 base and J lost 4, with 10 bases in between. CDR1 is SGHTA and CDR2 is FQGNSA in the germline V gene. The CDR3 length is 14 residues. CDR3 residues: CASSLGQELYGYTF. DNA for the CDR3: TGTGCCAGCAGCTTAGGGCAGGAACTCTATGGCTACACCTTC. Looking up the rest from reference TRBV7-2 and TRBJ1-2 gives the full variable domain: GAGVSQSPSNKVTEKGKDVELRCDPISGHTALYWYRQSLGQGLEFLIYFQGNSAPDKSGLPSDRFSAERTGGSVSTLTIQRTQQEDSAVYLCASSLGQELYGYTFGSGTRLTVV.

Here the CDR3 reads CASSWNRVGTDTQYF. The CDR3 bases are TGTGCCAGCAGTTGGAACAGGGTAGGCACAGATACGCAGTATTTT. The chain is built from TRBV27 and TRBJ2-3; weak D call: TRBD1 (6 bases). Germline V gene sequence: CDR1 MNHEY, CDR2 SMNVEV (reference sequence). The CDR3 has 15 amino acids. V was trimmed by 4 bases and J by 1 base, leaving 12 bases between them.

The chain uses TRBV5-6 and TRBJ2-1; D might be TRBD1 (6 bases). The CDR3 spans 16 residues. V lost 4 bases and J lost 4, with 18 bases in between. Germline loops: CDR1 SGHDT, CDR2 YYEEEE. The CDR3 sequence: CASSIGDTSFYNEQFF. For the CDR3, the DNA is TGTGCCAGCAGCATAGGGGACACATCATTTTACAATGAGCAGTTCTTC. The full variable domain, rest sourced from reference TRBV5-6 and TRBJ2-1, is DAGVTQSPTHLIKTRGQQVTLRCSPKSGHDTVSWYQQALGQGPQFIFQYYEEEERQRGNFPDRFSGHQFPNYSSELNVNALLLGDSALYLCASSIGDTSFYNEQFFGPGTRLTVL.

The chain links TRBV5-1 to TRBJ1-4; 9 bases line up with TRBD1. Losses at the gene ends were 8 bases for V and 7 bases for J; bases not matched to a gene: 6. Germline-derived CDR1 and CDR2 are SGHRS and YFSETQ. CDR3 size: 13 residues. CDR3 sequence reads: CASRTGASEKLFF. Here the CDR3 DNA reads TGCGCCAGTCGGACAGGGGCAAGTGAAAAACTGTTTTTT.

The CDR3 nucleotides are TGTGCCAGCAGAAGACAGGGGGGCCCCTACGAGCAGTACTTC. This gives the protein CASRRQGGPYEQYF. This chain joins TRBV28 and TRBJ2-7; 9 positions agree with TRBD1. Germline V gene sequence: CDR1 MDHEN, CDR2 SYDVKM. The CDR3 is 14 amino acids. V was pared by 6 bases and J by 2 bases, with 5 bases of the junction left unmatched.

The chain's CDR3 is CASSLGNRNSTDTQYF. In DNA, the CDR3 is TGCGCCAGCAGCTTGGGGAACAGGAATAGCACAGATACGCAGTATTTT. The chain uses TRBV5-1 and TRBJ2-3; D is perhaps TRBD1 (5 bases). The CDR3 is 16 amino acids. Germline values: CDR1 SGHRS, CDR2 YFSETQ. With 0 bases removed from V and 0 bases from J, the gap between germline ends came to 11 bases. The variable domain in full, completed from reference TRBV5-1 and TRBJ2-3, reads KAGVTQTPRYLIKTRGQQVTLSCSPISGHRSVSWYQQTPGQGLQFLFEYFSETQRNKGNFPGRFSGRQFSNSRSEMNVSTLELGDSALYLCASSLGNRNSTDTQYFGPGTRLTVL.

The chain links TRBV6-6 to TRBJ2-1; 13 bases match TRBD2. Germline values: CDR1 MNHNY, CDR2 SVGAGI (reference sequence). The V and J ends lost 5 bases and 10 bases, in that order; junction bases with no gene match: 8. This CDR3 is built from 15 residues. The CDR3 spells CASSAPGLAGREQFF. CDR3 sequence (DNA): TGTGCCAGCAGTGCACCGGGACTAGCGGGACGGGAGCAGTTCTTC.

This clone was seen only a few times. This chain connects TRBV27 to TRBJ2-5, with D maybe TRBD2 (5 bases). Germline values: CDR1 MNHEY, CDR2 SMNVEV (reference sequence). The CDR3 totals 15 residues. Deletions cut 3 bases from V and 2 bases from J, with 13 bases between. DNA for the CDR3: TGTGCCAGCAGTTTTAAGAGGGTTTCTCAAGAGACCCAGTACTTC. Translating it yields CASSFKRVSQETQYF.

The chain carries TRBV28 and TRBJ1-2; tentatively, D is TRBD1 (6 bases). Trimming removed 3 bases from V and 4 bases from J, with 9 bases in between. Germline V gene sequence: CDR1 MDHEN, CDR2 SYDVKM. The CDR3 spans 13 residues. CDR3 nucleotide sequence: TGTGCCAGCAGTTTCAGGGGTGGCTATGGCTACACCTTC. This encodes CASSFRGGYGYTF.

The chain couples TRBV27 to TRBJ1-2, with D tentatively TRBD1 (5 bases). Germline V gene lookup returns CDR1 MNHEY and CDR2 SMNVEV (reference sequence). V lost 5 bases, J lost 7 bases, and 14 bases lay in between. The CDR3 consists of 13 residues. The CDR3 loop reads CASSMTASGGYTF. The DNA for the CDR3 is TGTGCCAGCAGTATGACAGCATCGGGTGGCTACACCTTC.

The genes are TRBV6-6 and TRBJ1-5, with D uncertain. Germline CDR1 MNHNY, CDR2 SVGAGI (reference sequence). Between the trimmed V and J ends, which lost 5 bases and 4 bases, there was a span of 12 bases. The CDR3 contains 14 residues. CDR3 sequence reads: CASSGGGVNQPQHF. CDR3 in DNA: TGTGCCAGCAGTGGCGGTGGAGTTAATCAGCCCCAGCATTTT.